One and the same sample provided the 19 T cell receptor beta chains below, sequenced in a study of blood T cell repertoires in COVID-19. TCRdb's table, derived via immunoSEQ multiplex PCR, lists solely in-frame clones and lacks some. This sample has fewer than 350,000 clones, with 86% found just once. Material: peripheral blood. The receptors come from a woman under 40 with COVID-19, enrolled during active disease.

The chain links TRBV7-9 to TRBJ1-2; 12 nucleotides align to TRBD1. The CDR3 has 14 residues. Trimming took 4 bases from V and 7 from J; bases not matched to a gene: 4. CDR1 SEHNR and CDR2 FQNEAQ come from the germline V gene (reference sequence). The CDR3 is CASSSGQGAGGYTF. In DNA form, the CDR3 reads TGTGCCAGCAGCTCGGGACAGGGGGCGGGTGGCTACACCTTC.

This clone was seen only once. The chain uses TRBV30 and TRBJ1-1; weak D call: TRBD1 (6 bases). The CDR3 covers 13 residues. V was trimmed by 4 bases and J by 5 bases, leaving 14 bases between them. Per germline, CDR1 GTSNPN and CDR2 SVGIG (reference sequence). The CDR3, as DNA: TGTGCCTGGACCTTGGGGCAGGGGACTGAAGCTTTCTTT. Translation: CAWTLGQGTEAFF.

V gene TRBV6-5 combines with J gene TRBJ2-3; tentative D call: TRBD1 (5 bases). This CDR3 has 13 residues. Germline values: CDR1 MNHEY, CDR2 SVGAGI. Trimming shortened V by 7 bases and J by 6 bases, and 14 bases separated the two germline ends. CDR3 in DNA: TGTGCCAGCATAAGGGGTTCATCTGATACGCAGTATTTT. This encodes CASIRGSSDTQYF.

This chain joins TRBV27 and TRBJ1-2, with D possibly matching TRBD1 (5 bases). CDR1 is MNHEY and CDR2 is SMNVEV in the germline V gene (reference sequence). This CDR3 has 14 amino acids. Trimming removed 2 bases at V and 4 bases at J, with 11 bases between. The CDR3, as DNA: TGTGCCAGCAGTTTACAGGGTTTGAGCTATGGCTACACCTTC. The encoded protein is CASSLQGLSYGYTF.

The chain joins TRBV6-5 to TRBJ1-1, with D perhaps matching TRBD1 (5 bases). The CDR3 totals 14 residues. V dropped 5 bases and J dropped 3 bases, with 13 bases sitting between them. Germline CDR1 MNHEY, CDR2 SVGAGI. The CDR3 reads CASSTRAGYTEAFF. CDR3 sequence (DNA): TGTGCCAGCAGTACCAGGGCGGGGTACACTGAAGCTTTCTTT.

This chain uses TRBV20-1 with TRBJ2-4, with a weak D call TRBD1 (6 bases). The ends were cut back, 6 bases at V and 7 bases at J, with 7 bases in the middle. Germline V CDR1 and CDR2: DFQATT, SNEGSKA (reference sequence). The CDR3 spans 10 residues. The DNA for the CDR3 is TGCAGTGCAACAGGGAACATTCAGTACTTC. Translating it yields CSATGNIQYF.

This chain joins TRBV9 and TRBJ2-7, with TRBD2 matching 13 bases. The CDR3 covers 14 residues. Germline-derived CDR1 and CDR2 are SGDLS and YYNGEE. Trimming cost V 3 bases and J 6 bases; bases outside gene matches: 3. Here the CDR3 reads CASSGLAGGGEQYF. The CDR3, as DNA: TGTGCCAGCAGCGGACTAGCGGGGGGCGGCGAGCAGTACTTC.

V and J are TRBV11-3 and TRBJ2-7, with 8 positions matching TRBD1. CDR3 length: 15 residues. Germline assignment: CDR1 SGHNT and CDR2 YENEEA. J was trimmed by 4 bases and V by 1 base; bases with no gene match: 6. In nucleotides, the CDR3 is TGTGCCAGCAGCTTAGTCGGACAGGGATGGTACGAGCAGTACTTC. Translation: CASSLVGQGWYEQYF.

The chain links TRBV6-5 to TRBJ1-2; D ambiguous. CDR3 size: 16 residues. The germline gives CDR1 MNHEY, CDR2 SVGAGI. V was shortened by 0 bases and J by 2 bases, with 13 bases between the two germline ends. CDR3: CASSYSRPPGNYGYTF. The CDR3 nucleotides are TGTGCCAGCAGTTACTCGAGGCCTCCCGGGAACTATGGCTACACCTTC.

V usage is TRBV27 and J usage is TRBJ1-4; possibly TRBD1 for D (5 bases). CDR1 is MNHEY and CDR2 is SMNVEV in the germline V gene (reference sequence). The CDR3 has 14 residues. Trimming stripped 6 bases from V and 8 bases from J, with 16 bases between. Here the CDR3 DNA reads TGTGCCAGCAGGTCCGGGGGGAGTGGAGAAAAACTGTTTTTT. As protein: CASRSGGSGEKLFF.

This CDR3 is CASREEQGAGTEAFF. The DNA for the CDR3 is TGTGCCAGCAGGGAGGAACAGGGGGCAGGCACTGAAGCTTTCTTT. The chain employs TRBV2 and TRBJ1-1; 9 nucleotides agree with TRBD1. The CDR3 totals 15 residues. V trimming: 6 bases; J trimming: 4 bases; junction bases outside the gene matches: 9. CDR1 and CDR2 from the germline V gene are SNHLY and FYNNEI.

The gene calls are TRBV2 and TRBJ2-1; possible D gene TRBD1, 6 bases. The germline V gene has CDR1 SNHLY and CDR2 FYNNEI. Trimming cost V 6 bases and J 6 bases, with 15 bases left between them. The CDR3 length is 14 residues. CDR3 nucleotides: TGTGCCAGCAGCGGAGCAGGGGCCGGCAATGAGCAGTTCTTC. As protein: CASSGAGAGNEQFF.

This chain uses TRBV5-1 with TRBJ1-4; D may be TRBD1 (5 bases). The V gene's germline CDR1 is SGHRS and CDR2 YFSETQ. The CDR3 length is 14 residues. V was shortened by 6 bases and J by 5 bases, with 14 bases between the two germline ends. The CDR3 loop is CASTRQLDNEKLFF. CDR3 nucleotides: TGCGCCAGCACCCGACAGTTGGACAATGAAAAACTGTTTTTT.

J is TRBJ2-5 and V is TRBV5-1; the D gene is possibly TRBD2 (6 bases). Looked up from germline, CDR1 is SGHRS and CDR2 is YFSETQ. The CDR3 length is 13 residues. The V gene lost 1 base and the J gene lost 5 bases, with 9 bases spanning the gap. CDR3 DNA: TGCGCCAGCAGCTTGCGGGGGAGTGAGACCCAGTACTTC. Protein sequence: CASSLRGSETQYF.

This clone was counted only a few times. J is TRBJ2-1 and V is TRBV6-4, with 13 bases identical to TRBD2. This CDR3 has 14 amino acids. With V trimmed by 4 bases and J by 15 bases, 9 bases remained unmatched. Germline values: CDR1 MRHNA, CDR2 SNTAGT. The CDR3 DNA follows: TGTGCCAGCAGTGTACTAGCGGGGGGGCCGGCTCTGTTCTTC. It encodes CASSVLAGGPALFF.

The rearrangement links TRBV7-2 to TRBJ2-7, with D unclear. Between the trimmed V and J ends, which lost 1 base and 6 bases, there was a span of 7 bases. Germline V CDR1 and CDR2: SGHTA, FQGNSA. CDR3 size: 12 residues. The CDR3 DNA is TGTGCCAGCAGCTTAGTAGTTCTCGAGCAGTACTTC. It yields the protein CASSLVVLEQYF.

CDR3 DNA sequence: TGTGCCAGCAGTTACGCTGCGGCGTGGAACACTGAAGCTTTCTTT. Translation: CASSYAAAWNTEAFF. This rearrangement joins TRBV6-5 to TRBJ1-1; D call uncertain. Trimming took off 2 bases at V and 1 base at J, with 11 bases between the two ends. Germline assignment: CDR1 MNHEY and CDR2 SVGAGI. CDR3 length: 15 amino acids.

The chain uses TRBV9 and TRBJ2-3; perhaps TRBD2 as D (6 bases). The CDR3 runs to 17 residues. V lost 2 bases, J lost 4 bases, and 20 bases lay in between. Germline CDR1 and CDR2: SGDLS and YYNGEE. DNA for the CDR3: TGTGCCAGCAGCGTGCGGTCAGGCGGGGTTATCGCAGATACGCAGTATTTT. As protein: CASSVRSGGVIADTQYF.

The chain couples TRBV13 to TRBJ1-6; 7 bases fit TRBD1. Germline V CDR1 and CDR2: PRHDT, FYEKMQ (reference sequence). This CDR3 spans 19 amino acids. With V trimmed by 5 bases and J by 2 bases, 15 bases remained unmatched. The CDR3 DNA reads as TGTGCCAGCAGCGCGGGACCCTCGGGCCAGGGGGCCTATAATTCACCCCTCCACTTT. Translating it yields CASSAGPSGQGAYNSPLHF.